These T cell receptor beta chains were read from a single sample in a study of blood T cell repertoires in COVID-19. Repertoires were generated with immunoSEQ multiplex PCR, while TCRdb's copy carries only in-frame clones and drops some. The sample includes 60,000 to 70,000 clones, about 82% of them seen just once. The sample comprised peripheral blood. The receptors derive from a human donor in a cohort sampled during active COVID-19. CDR3s include the opening cysteine and the closing phenylalanine or tryptophan. A D gene is named only where the DNA matches it firmly.

D gene: TRBD1; V gene: TRBV14; J gene: TRBJ2-7; CDR3 length: 16; CDR3 protein: CASSQGLTGFLFEQYF; CDR3 DNA: TGTGCCAGCAGCCAAGGGTTGACAGGGTTCCTCTTCGAGCAGTACTTC
D gene: -; V gene: TRBV18; J gene: TRBJ2-3; CDR3 length: 15; CDR3 protein: CASSPPAGPGDTQYF; CDR3 DNA: TGTGCCAGCTCACCACCGGCGGGCCCCGGGGATACGCAGTATTTT
D gene: TRBD1; V gene: TRBV7-2; J gene: TRBJ2-7; CDR3 length: 15; CDR3 protein: CASSLAGGAKNEQYF; CDR3 DNA: TGTGCCAGCAGCTTAGCAGGGGGCGCAAAGAACGAGCAGTACTTC
D gene: -; V gene: TRBV30; J gene: TRBJ1-5; CDR3 length: 13; CDR3 protein: CAWSRDSNQPQHF; CDR3 DNA: TGTGCCTGGAGTCGAGATAGCAATCAGCCCCAGCATTTT
D gene: TRBD1; V gene: TRBV19; J gene: TRBJ1-1; CDR3 length: 16; CDR3 protein: CASRQWGDRWDTEAFF; CDR3 DNA: TGTGCCAGTAGACAATGGGGGGACAGGTGGGACACTGAAGCTTTCTTT
D gene: -; V gene: TRBV7-2; J gene: TRBJ1-2; CDR3 length: 15; CDR3 protein: CASSLGALSNYGYTF; CDR3 DNA: TGTGCCAGCAGCTTAGGTGCACTTTCTAACTATGGCTACACCTTC
D gene: TRBD1; V gene: TRBV11-2; J gene: TRBJ1-2; CDR3 length: 15; CDR3 protein: CASSLRTGGVYGYTF; CDR3 DNA: TGTGCCAGCAGCTTAAGGACAGGGGGCGTCTATGGCTACACCTTC
D gene: TRBD2; V gene: TRBV2; J gene: TRBJ2-5; CDR3 length: 12; CDR3 protein: CAIPSGEETQYF; CDR3 DNA: TGTGCCATCCCTAGCGGGGAAGAGACCCAGTACTTC
D gene: -; V gene: TRBV6-1; J gene: TRBJ2-3; CDR3 length: 15; CDR3 protein: CASSFRLERTDTQYF; CDR3 DNA: TGTGCCAGCAGTTTTAGACTAGAGAGAACGGATACGCAGTATTTT
D gene: -; V gene: TRBV21-1; J gene: TRBJ1-2; CDR3 length: 12; CDR3 protein: CARGSSNYGYTF; CDR3 DNA: TGTGCCCGCGGGAGTTCGAACTATGGCTACACCTTC
D gene: TRBD1; V gene: TRBV4-1; J gene: TRBJ1-4; CDR3 length: 16; CDR3 protein: CASSQVEDRVGEKLFF; CDR3 DNA: TGCGCCAGCAGCCAAGTCGAGGACAGGGTAGGAGAAAAACTGTTTTTT